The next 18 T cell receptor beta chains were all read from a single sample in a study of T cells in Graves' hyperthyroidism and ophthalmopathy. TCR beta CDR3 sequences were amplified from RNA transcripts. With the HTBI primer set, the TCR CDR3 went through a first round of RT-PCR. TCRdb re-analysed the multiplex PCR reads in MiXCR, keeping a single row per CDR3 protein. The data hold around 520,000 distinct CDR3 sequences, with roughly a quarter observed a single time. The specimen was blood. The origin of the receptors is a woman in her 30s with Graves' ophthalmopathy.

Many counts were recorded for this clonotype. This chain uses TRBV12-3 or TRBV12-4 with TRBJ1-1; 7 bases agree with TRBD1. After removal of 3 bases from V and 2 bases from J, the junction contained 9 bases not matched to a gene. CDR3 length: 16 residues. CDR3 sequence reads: CASSFRGGSGNTEAFF. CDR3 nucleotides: TGTGCCAGCAGTTTCAGGGGGGGGAGTGGAAACACTGAAGCTTTCTTT.

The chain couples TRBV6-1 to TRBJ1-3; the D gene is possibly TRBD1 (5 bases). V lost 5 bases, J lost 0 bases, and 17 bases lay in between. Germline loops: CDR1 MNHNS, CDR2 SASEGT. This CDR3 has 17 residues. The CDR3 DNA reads TGTGCCAGCAGTCCCTCCTCGGGGGTGCGCTCTGGAAACACCATATATTTT. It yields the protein CASSPSSGVRSGNTIYF.

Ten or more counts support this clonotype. CDR3 nucleotide sequence: TGTGCCAGCAGTTACGGGAGGGGCTACACCTTC. Protein product: CASSYGRGYTF. The chain carries TRBV6-5 and TRBJ1-2; no firm D call. V was shortened by 2 bases and J by 8 bases, with 6 bases between the two germline ends. The germline CDR1 and CDR2 sequences are MNHEY and SVGAGI. CDR3 size: 11 residues.

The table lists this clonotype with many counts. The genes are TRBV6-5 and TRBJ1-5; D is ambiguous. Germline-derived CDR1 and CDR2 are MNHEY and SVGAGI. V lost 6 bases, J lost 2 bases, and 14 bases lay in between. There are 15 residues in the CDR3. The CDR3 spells CASSPGLLGNQPQHF. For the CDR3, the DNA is TGTGCCAGCAGCCCAGGCCTTCTAGGCAATCAGCCCCAGCATTTT.

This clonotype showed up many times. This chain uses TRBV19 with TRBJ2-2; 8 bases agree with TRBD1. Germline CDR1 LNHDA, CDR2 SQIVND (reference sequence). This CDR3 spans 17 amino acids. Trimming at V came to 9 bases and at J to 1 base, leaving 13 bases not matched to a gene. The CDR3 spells CASSGPRTGKNTGELFF. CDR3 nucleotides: TGTGCCAGCTCCGGTCCCAGGACAGGGAAGAACACCGGGGAGCTGTTTTTT.

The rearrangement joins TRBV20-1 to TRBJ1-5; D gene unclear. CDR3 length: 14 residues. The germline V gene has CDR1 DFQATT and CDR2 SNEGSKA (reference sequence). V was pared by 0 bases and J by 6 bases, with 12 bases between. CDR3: CSARDTVESQPQHF. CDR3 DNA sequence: TGCAGTGCTAGAGATACAGTGGAAAGTCAGCCCCAGCATTTT.

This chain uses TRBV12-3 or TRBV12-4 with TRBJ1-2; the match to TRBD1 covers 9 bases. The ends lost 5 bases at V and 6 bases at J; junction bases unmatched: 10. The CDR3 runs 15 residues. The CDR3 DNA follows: TGTGCCAGCAGTGGCGGGTGGGGGACAGGGCATGGCTACACCTTC. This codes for CASSGGWGTGHGYTF.

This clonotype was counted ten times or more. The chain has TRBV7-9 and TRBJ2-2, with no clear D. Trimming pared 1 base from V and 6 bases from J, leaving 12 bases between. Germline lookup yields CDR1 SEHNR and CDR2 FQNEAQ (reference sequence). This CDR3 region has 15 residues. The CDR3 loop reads CASSLGGSAAGELFF. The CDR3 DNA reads TGTGCCAGCAGCTTAGGTGGCTCCGCGGCCGGGGAGCTGTTTTTT.

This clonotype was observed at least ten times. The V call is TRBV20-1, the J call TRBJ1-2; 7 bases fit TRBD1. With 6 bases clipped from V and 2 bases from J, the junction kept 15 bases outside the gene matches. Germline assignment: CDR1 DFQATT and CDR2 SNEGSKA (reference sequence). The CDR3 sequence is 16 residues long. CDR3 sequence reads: CSATNSLTGTNYGYTF. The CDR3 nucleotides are TGCAGTGCCACCAACTCCCTGACAGGGACGAACTATGGCTACACCTTC.

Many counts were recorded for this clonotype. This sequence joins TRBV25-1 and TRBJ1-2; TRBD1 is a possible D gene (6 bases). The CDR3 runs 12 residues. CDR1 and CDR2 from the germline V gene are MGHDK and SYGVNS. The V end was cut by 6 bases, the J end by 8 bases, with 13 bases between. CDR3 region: CASSPGVRGYTF. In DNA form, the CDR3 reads TGTGCCAGCAGCCCAGGGGTGCGGGGCTACACCTTC.

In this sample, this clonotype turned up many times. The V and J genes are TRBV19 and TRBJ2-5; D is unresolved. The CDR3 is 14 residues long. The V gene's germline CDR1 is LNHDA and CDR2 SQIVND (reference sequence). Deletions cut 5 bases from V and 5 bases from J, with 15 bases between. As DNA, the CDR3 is TGTGCCAGTAGTCGTATCCTGGGTCAGGAGACCCAGTACTTC. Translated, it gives CASSRILGQETQYF.

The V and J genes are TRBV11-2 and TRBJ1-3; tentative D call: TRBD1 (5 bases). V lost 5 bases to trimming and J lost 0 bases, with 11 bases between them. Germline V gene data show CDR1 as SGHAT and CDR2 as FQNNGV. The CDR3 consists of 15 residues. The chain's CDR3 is CASSTGPISGNTIYF. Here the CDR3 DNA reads TGTGCCAGCAGCACGGGACCGATCTCTGGAAACACCATATATTTT.

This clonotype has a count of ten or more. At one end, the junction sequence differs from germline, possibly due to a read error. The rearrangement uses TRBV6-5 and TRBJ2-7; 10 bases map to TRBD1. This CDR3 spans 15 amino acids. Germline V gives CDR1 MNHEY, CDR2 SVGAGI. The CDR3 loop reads CAGSYGGTGVAEQYF. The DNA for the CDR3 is TGTGCCGGCAGTTACGGCGGGACAGGGGTGGCCGAGCAGTACTTC.

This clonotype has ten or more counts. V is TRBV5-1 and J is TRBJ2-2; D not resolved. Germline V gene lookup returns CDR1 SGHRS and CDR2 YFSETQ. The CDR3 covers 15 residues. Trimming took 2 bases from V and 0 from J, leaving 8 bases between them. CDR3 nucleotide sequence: TGCGCCAGCAGCTTTTCAACAACGAACACCGGGGAGCTGTTTTTT. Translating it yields CASSFSTTNTGELFF.

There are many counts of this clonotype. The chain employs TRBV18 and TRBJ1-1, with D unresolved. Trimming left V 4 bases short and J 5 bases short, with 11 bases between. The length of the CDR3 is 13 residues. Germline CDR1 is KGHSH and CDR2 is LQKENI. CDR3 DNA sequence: TGTGCCAGCTCACGCCAACGGGGTACTGAAGCTTTCTTT. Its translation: CASSRQRGTEAFF.

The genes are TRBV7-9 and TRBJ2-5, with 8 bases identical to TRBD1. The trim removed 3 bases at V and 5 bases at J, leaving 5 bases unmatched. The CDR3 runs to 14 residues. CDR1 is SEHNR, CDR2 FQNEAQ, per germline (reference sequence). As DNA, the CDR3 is TGTGCCAGCAGCTTGGGACAGGCCCGGGAGACCCAGTACTTC. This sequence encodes CASSLGQARETQYF.

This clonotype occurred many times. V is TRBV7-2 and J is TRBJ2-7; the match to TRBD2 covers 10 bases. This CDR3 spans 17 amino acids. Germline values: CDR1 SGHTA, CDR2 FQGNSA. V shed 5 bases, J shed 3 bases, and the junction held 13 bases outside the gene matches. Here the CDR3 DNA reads TGTGCCAGCAGCGTCCATAGCGGGGGGCTTCGGGACTACGAGCAGTACTTC. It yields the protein CASSVHSGGLRDYEQYF.

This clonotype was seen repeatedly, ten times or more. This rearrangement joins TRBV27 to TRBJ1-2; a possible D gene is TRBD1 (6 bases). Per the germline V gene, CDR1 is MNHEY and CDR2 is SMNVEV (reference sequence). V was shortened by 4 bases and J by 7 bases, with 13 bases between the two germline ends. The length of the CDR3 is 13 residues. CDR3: CASSSSGVSGYTF. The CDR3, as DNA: TGTGCCAGCAGTTCCTCAGGGGTATCTGGCTACACCTTC.